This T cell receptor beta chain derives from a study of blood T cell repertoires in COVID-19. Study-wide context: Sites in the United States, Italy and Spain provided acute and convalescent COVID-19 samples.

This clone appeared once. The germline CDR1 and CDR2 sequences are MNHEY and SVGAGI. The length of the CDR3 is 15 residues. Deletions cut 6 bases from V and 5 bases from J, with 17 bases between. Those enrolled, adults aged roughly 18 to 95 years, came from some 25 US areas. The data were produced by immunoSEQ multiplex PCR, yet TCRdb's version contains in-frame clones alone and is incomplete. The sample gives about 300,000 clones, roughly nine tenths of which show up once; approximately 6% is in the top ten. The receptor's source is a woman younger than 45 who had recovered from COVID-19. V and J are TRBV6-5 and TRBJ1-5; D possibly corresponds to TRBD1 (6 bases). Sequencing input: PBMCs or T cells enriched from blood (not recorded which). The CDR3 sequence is CASSGTMGAHQPQHF. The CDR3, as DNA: TGTGCCAGCAGCGGCACCATGGGGGCCCATCAGCCCCAGCATTTT.